This TCR beta chain was observed in a study of T cells after posttransplantation cyclophosphamide. Broader study findings: Later blood repertoires were often dominated by clones from the donor CD8+ memory compartment. TRB clonality was highly associated with recipient CMV seropositivity and reactivation. Blood and skin or GI T cell repertoires showed limited TRB overlap.

This clone was observed at least ten times. No antigen is known for it. The V end lost 10 bases, the J end lost 1 base, and 18 bases lay between the germline ends. This CDR3 comprises 15 residues. Per the germline V gene, CDR1 is ENHRY and CDR2 is SYGVKD. Clones were sequenced by immunoSEQ multiplex PCR, and TCRdb holds only the in-frame ones, with some missing. The sample is made up of about 4,100 clones, none counted only once. Cyclophosphamide on days +3 and +4 followed busulfan-fludarabine conditioning and a marrow graft. The clonotype was recovered from a female patient between 18 and 30 years old who received an allogeneic stem cell transplant from an unrelated donor, was CMV-positive, and had acute GVHD only. Some T cells may trace back to the graft donor. Here the sequenced sample was PBMCs, taken after allogeneic stem cell transplant with posttransplant cyclophosphamide. V and J are TRBV10-3 and TRBJ2-3; tentatively, D is TRBD1 (6 bases). CDR3 loop: CATLDSNEGTDTQYF. The CDR3 bases are TGTGCCACCTTGGACAGCAACGAGGGCACAGATACGCAGTATTTT.